This TCR beta chain was captured by sequencing in a study of blood T cell repertoires in COVID-19 (TCRdb year 2020). Study-wide context: The collaborator samples originated in the United States, Italy and Spain and spanned the acute and convalescent phases of COVID-19. The prospective study material was composed of cDNA or gDNA derived from T cells, B-cell-depleted T cells, or PBMCs. Subjects who had been exposed to COVID-19, were actively infected with it, or had recovered from it provided the deeply sampled blood TCRbeta repertoires that made up the dataset. A freely available public database, intended as a resource for researchers studying the immune response to SARS-CoV-2, is where the repertoires were released. The samples were drawn from the first 160 participants of the ongoing ImmuneRACE study and from under 1,500 subjects provided by 6 global collaborators. A de-identified subject ID, COVID-19 status, age in years and sex were almost always included in the sample metadata. HLA class I and class II types, where available, came from metadata supplied by the sample provider rather than from assay-based typing. On the study overall, not on this receptor specifically: The quantity of clinical and demographic metadata differed by source and by participant and was supplied without curation.

Enrolling through a virtual design, the prospective study's participants ranged in age from about 18 to 89 years and lived across around 25 United States geographic areas. In the prospective study, cohorts were assigned on the basis of participant-reported clinical history obtained from a screening survey and a study questionnaire. ImmuneRACE Cohort 3 recovered participants were defined by two consecutive negative NP/OP PCR tests, healthcare professional clearance, or symptom resolution. In the prospective study, mobile phlebotomists collected whole blood, serum and a nasopharyngeal or oropharyngeal swab from each participant. Additional blood draws and questionnaires over an approximately 2-month period could optionally be provided by prospective study participants. Before DNA extraction, blood samples from the prospective study were shipped at room temperature or frozen. The immunoSEQ Assay, a bias-controlled multiplex PCR, was used to amplify TCRbeta CDR3 regions from genomic DNA. On the study's bioinformatics: The number of nucleated cells in each sample was estimated from the amplification of reference gene primers within the assay. To quantify the absolute abundance of each unique TCRbeta CDR3 rearrangement, sequence reads were collapsed and filtered. For each sample, productive Simpson clonality was calculated by taking the square root of Simpson's diversity index across productive rearrangements. TCRdb limited this immuneACCESS table to in-frame rearrangements with V and J called. A share of clones is missing; checked studies link under half to unresolved V genes, and the rest is unexplained. V, J and clone size are those of that table, while D and trimming were read from the DNA. The table for this sample lists fewer than 150,000 clones; around 86% of them were counted only once. The biggest ten clones account for 18% of the sample.

Taken from the germline V gene (reference sequence), the CDR1 and CDR2 loops are LNHDA and SQIVND. V is trimmed back by 5 bases and J by 9 bases, and the junction contains 1 base that no gene match accounts for. The CDR3 starts with the cysteine, ends with the phenylalanine, and has 13 residues. The DNA shown is the 39-base CDR3, in frame from base 1. Only a few counts were recorded for this clone. No antigen is known for it. No much larger clonotype is one base removed from it; base qualities were not supplied. This sequence was found in a man aged 25-40 years who had recovered from COVID-19. The V gene is TRBV19 and the J gene is TRBJ1-6; 10 bases in between match TRBD1. The sample comprised PBMCs or T cells enriched from blood (not recorded which). The nucleotide sequence reads TGTGCCAGTAGTGGGACAGGGGCTTCACCCCTCCACTTT. Its amino acids are CASSGTGASPLHF.